Listed below are T cell receptor beta chains from one sample, sequenced in a study of blood T cell repertoires in COVID-19. The method was immunoSEQ multiplex PCR; TCRdb's version includes in-frame clones alone and lacks a portion of them. The sample carries 150,000 to 180,000 clones, roughly nine tenths recorded once. Sequences were obtained from peripheral blood. Source of these receptors: a man between 50 and 59 years old with acute or convalescent COVID-19. Each CDR3 is given with its conserved first and last residue. A D gene is named only where the DNA matches it firmly. Where a row states a size, it is once, few, many or the class of an expanded clone; other rows omit it.

d_call	j_call	clone_size	v_call	cdr3_aa	cdr3_nt
TRBD1	TRBJ1-2	-	TRBV4-3	CASSQGTGGGYGYTF	TGCGCCAGCAGCCAAGGAACAGGGGGAGGCTATGGCTACACCTTC
-	TRBJ1-5	-	TRBV5-1	CASSLAGNSNQPQHF	TGCGCCAGCAGCCTTGCAGGGAATAGCAATCAGCCCCAGCATTTT
-	TRBJ2-6	-	TRBV5-1	CASSLYRDLAGANVLTF	TGCGCCAGCAGCTTGTACAGGGATCTCGCTGGGGCCAACGTCCTGACTTTC
-	TRBJ2-7	-	TRBV27	CASSFREGDEQYF	TGTGCCAGCAGTTTTAGGGAAGGGGACGAGCAGTACTTC
TRBD1	TRBJ1-1	-	TRBV4-2	CASSQGDRDTEAFF	TGTGCCAGCAGCCAGGGGGACAGGGACACTGAAGCTTTCTTT
-	TRBJ2-2	-	TRBV4-1	CASMPRRNTGELFF	TGCGCCAGCATGCCACGGAGGAACACCGGGGAGCTGTTTTTT
TRBD2	TRBJ2-1	-	TRBV28	CASRDGGGVYNEQFF	TGTGCCAGTCGGGATGGCGGGGGGGTTTACAATGAGCAGTTCTTC
-	TRBJ2-1	-	TRBV2	CASSPGAYNEQFF	TGTGCCAGCAGCCCCGGGGCCTACAATGAGCAGTTCTTC
TRBD1	TRBJ2-2	-	TRBV5-1	CASSLAQGGTGELFF	TGCGCCAGCAGCTTGGCACAGGGGGGCACCGGGGAGCTGTTTTTT
-	TRBJ2-7	-	TRBV11-1	CASRRGALYEQYF	TGTGCCAGCCGCCGGGGGGCCCTATACGAGCAGTACTTC
-	TRBJ1-1	-	TRBV4-1	CASSLRSGYAEAFF	TGCGCCAGCAGCCTACGTTCGGGGTATGCTGAAGCTTTCTTT
-	TRBJ2-2	-	TRBV2	CASSPRVGELFF	TGTGCCAGCAGCCCTCGGGTCGGGGAGCTGTTTTTT
TRBD1	TRBJ1-1	-	TRBV27	CASMRQGPNTEAFF	TGTGCCAGCATGAGACAGGGTCCGAACACTGAAGCTTTCTTT
TRBD2	TRBJ2-7	-	TRBV5-8	CASSSNPSGEYSYEQYF	TGTGCCAGCAGCTCTAACCCAAGCGGGGAGTACTCCTACGAGCAGTACTTC
TRBD2	TRBJ2-7	-	TRBV5-4	CASSRTGGSYEQYF	TGTGCCAGCAGCAGGACGGGGGGCTCCTACGAGCAGTACTTC
-	TRBJ2-2	-	TRBV10-1	CASSEGGSGELFF	TGCGCCAGCAGTGAGGGGGGGTCCGGGGAGCTGTTTTTT
-	TRBJ1-5	-	TRBV11-2	CASSLYSSASNQPQHF	TGTGCCAGCAGCTTATACAGTTCCGCTAGCAATCAGCCCCAGCATTTT
-	TRBJ2-7	-	TRBV11-2	CASSLEPGMGSYEQYF	TGTGCCAGCAGCTTAGAGCCCGGGATGGGCTCCTACGAGCAGTACTTC
-	TRBJ1-1	-	TRBV18	CASSRVLTLEANTEAFF	TGTGCCAGCTCTCGCGTATTGACCCTTGAGGCGAACACTGAAGCTTTCTTT
-	TRBJ1-2	few	TRBV7-9	CASSSGAWNYGYTF	TGTGCCAGCAGTTCTGGGGCCTGGAACTATGGCTACACCTTC
-	TRBJ2-7	-	TRBV6-5	CASSYISSSYEQYF	TGTGCCAGCAGTTACATAAGTAGCTCCTACGAGCAGTACTTC
-	TRBJ1-4	-	TRBV19	CASSRRQQNEKLFF	TGTGCCAGTAGTCGGAGACAGCAAAATGAAAAACTGTTTTTT
-	TRBJ1-1	-	TRBV3-1/TRBV3-2	CASSQGILGNTEAFF	TGTGCCAGCAGCCAAGGTATCCTCGGTAACACTGAAGCTTTCTTT
-	TRBJ1-1	once	TRBV24-1	CATSDRGSAEAFF	TGTGCCACCAGTGATCGAGGGTCCGCTGAAGCTTTCTTT